Listed here is a single TCR beta chain. Its antigen is unidentified. The CDR3 length is 13 residues. V lost 3 bases and J lost 5, with 12 bases in between. Looked up from germline, CDR1 is SGHTS and CDR2 is YDEGEE. This record comes from a study of cytomegalovirus exposure and HLA in healthy donors. Study conclusions and caveats: Some V segments (TRBV6-2 and TRBV6-3 among them) were excluded as indistinguishable.

60 Vbeta and 13 Jbeta primers were used in PCR. Here immunoSEQ multiplex PCR was the method, and the copy in TCRdb shows in-frame clones only, minus some. Here the sample spans 120,000 or so clones, 74% being singletons. Sequencing was done on a sample of PBMCs. The TCR comes from a woman in her fifties or sixties in good health and CMV-seropositive. The chain couples TRBV5-8 to TRBJ2-7; D may be TRBD2 (7 bases). CDR3 sequence: CASSSGGRHEQYF. DNA of the CDR3: TGTGCCAGCAGCTCCGGGGGGCGTCACGAGCAGTACTTC.